The sequence of this TCR beta chain was determined in a study of cytomegalovirus exposure and HLA in healthy donors. A multiplex PCR was run with 60 Vbeta primers and 13 Jbeta primers. This table comes from immunoSEQ multiplex PCR, and its TCRdb copy is limited to in-frame clones, with some not included. This sample has 110,000 or so clones, with approximately 69% found just once. Whole-study findings and limits: Confirmation was obtained in vitro that three CMV-associated chains are specific for CMV antigens. Later analysis identified several of the most significant clusters that appeared linked to common viral pathogens.

On this clone itself: What it binds is unknown.

Trimming took 3 bases from V and 15 from J; bases not matched to a gene: 15. Looked up from germline, CDR1 is LNHNV and CDR2 is YYDKDF (reference sequence). The CDR3 spans 15 residues. The receptor was derived from a woman in her thirties or forties in good health and CMV-seropositive. The specimen was PBMCs. This chain joins TRBV15 and TRBJ2-1; 9 nucleotides line up with TRBD1. The CDR3 coding sequence is TGTGCCACCAGCAGTCCCGGGACAGGGAGAGAGAGAAGGTTCTTC. This gives the protein CATSSPGTGRERRFF.